The 3 T cell receptor beta chains given below trace back to one sample, sequenced in a study of blood T cells in healthy people across ages. Then a second PCR, running roughly 7 to 11 cycles, was carried out with a sample-barcoded 5' primer and a J-beta primer mix. TCRdb re-analysed the 5' RACE reads in MiXCR, keeping a single row per CDR3 protein. The sample records 760,000 or so distinct CDR3 sequences, roughly 25% being singletons. The same data also went into a second study, on T cells of mothers and their children.

Material: blood. These TCRs come from a boy between 10 and 17 years old in good health.

On this clonotype: A junction boundary mismatches the germline segment, possibly from a read error. The rearrangement links TRBV5-5 to TRBJ2-1, with 8 bases that match TRBD1. The tail of the sequence fits TRBJ2-5 better, so the J call may be wrong. In germline, CDR1 is SGHKS, CDR2 YYEKEE (reference sequence). This CDR3 region has 16 residues. The CDR3 loop reads CANSPRTDRVEETQYF. The CDR3 bases are TGTGCCAACAGCCCTCGCACGGACAGGGTTGAAGAGACCCAGTACTTC.

The J gene is TRBJ2-7, the V gene TRBV2; 11 bases map to TRBD2. V trimming: 6 bases; J trimming: 3 bases; junction bases outside the gene matches: 4. The V gene's germline CDR1 is SNHLY and CDR2 FYNNEI. This CDR3 region has 14 residues. CDR3 region: CASRGTSGYYEQYF. The CDR3 nucleotides are TGTGCCAGCAGAGGGACTAGCGGTTACTACGAGCAGTACTTC.

As for this clonotype: Compared with germline, one end of the junction differs, possibly owing to a read error. The chain uses TRBV13 and TRBJ1-1; D call uncertain. The CDR3 loop spans 13 amino acids. Germline values: CDR1 PRHDT, CDR2 FYEKMQ (reference sequence). The CDR3: CASGFWESTEAFF. The CDR3 nucleotides read TGTGCCAGCGGCTTTTGGGAGTCCACTGAAGCTTTCTTT.